A selection of T cell receptor beta chains follows, all from one sample in a study of T-cell reconstitution after alpha-beta-depleted transplantation in children. MiXCR was run by TCRdb on the PCR reads, yielding one entry per CDR3 protein. The sample yields approximately 980,000 distinct CDR3 sequences, about 30% seen once. Sequencing used PBMCs, mostly from graft donor cells, obtained 360 days after TCRalphabeta/CD19-depleted stem cell transplant. The receptors here all came from a boy in the first two years of life who had a stem cell transplant for SCID, so the T cells may come from the graft donor. Both conserved end residues are part of each CDR3. A D gene is named only where the DNA matches it firmly. Clone size is stated in some rows and not others, as once, few, many or a class when expanded.

>TRBJ2-1|TRBV24-1|few|15|TRBD2
TGTGCCACCAGTGATCGGACTAGCGGGGGTAAGGAGCAGTTCTTC
CATSDRTSGGKEQFF
>TRBJ2-7|TRBV4-3|many|15|TRBD2
TGCGCCAGCAGCCAGACTAGCGGGGGGGCCTACGAGCAGTACTTC
CASSQTSGGAYEQYF
>TRBJ1-2|TRBV7-8|few|17|-
TGTGCCAGCAGCCCCCGGACGTTTCTCTCTCCGAACTATGGCTACACCTTC
CASSPRTFLSPNYGYTF
>TRBJ1-2|TRBV27|-|13|-
TGTGCCAGCAGTTCGACAGTATACTATGGCTACACCTTC
CASSSTVYYGYTF
>TRBJ2-5|TRBV28|-|15|TRBD2
TGTGCCAGCAGTCGGGGGGGGCGGCCCCAAGAGACCCAGTACTTC
CASSRGGRPQETQYF
>TRBJ2-1|TRBV5-1|-|15|TRBD2
TGCGCCAGCAGCTTGCGGGGGGACCTTCCCAATGAGCAGTTCTTC
CASSLRGDLPNEQFF
>TRBJ2-7|TRBV20-1|-|11|-
TGCAGTGTTACGGCCGGGTACGAGCAGTACTTC
CSVTAGYEQYF
>TRBJ2-1|TRBV4-1|-|15|TRBD1
TGCGCCAGCAGCCCACGAGGGGACAGGGGGGGTGAGCAGTTCTTC
CASSPRGDRGGEQFF
>TRBJ2-1|TRBV5-1|-|14|-
TGCGCCAGCAACGACGGACAGTCGTACAATGAGCAGTTCTTC
CASNDGQSYNEQFF
>TRBJ1-1|TRBV20-1|-|14|-
TGCAGTGCCGTTGGGTTAACCCGCAGCACTGAAGCTTTCTTT
CSAVGLTRSTEAFF
>TRBJ2-7|TRBV6-5|-|15|-
TGTGCCAGCAGTTACTCGATTGGGACCACCTACGAGCAGTACTTC
CASSYSIGTTYEQYF
>TRBJ2-7|TRBV13|-|14|TRBD1
TGTGCCAGCAGCAGGGGGACAGGGCGATACGAGCAGTACTTC
CASSRGTGRYEQYF
>TRBJ2-3|TRBV2|-|14|TRBD2
TGTGCCAGCAGAGCCGGGACTAGCGTGGATACGCAGTATTTT
CASRAGTSVDTQYF
>TRBJ2-1|TRBV27|few|15|TRBD2
TGTGCCAGCAACCGGGGACTAGCGGGCCACAATGAGCAGTTCTTC
CASNRGLAGHNEQFF
>TRBJ2-3|TRBV29-1|few|13|-
TGCAGCGTGGTTGGGGGGACCACAGATACGCAGTATTTT
CSVVGGTTDTQYF
>TRBJ2-2|TRBV15|-|16|-
TGTGCCACCAGCTCCCTCGGGTTGACGAACACCGGGGAGCTGTTTTTT
CATSSLGLTNTGELFF
>TRBJ1-5|TRBV23-1|-|13|-
TGCGCCAGCAGTCAATTAGGAGATCAGCCCCAGCATTTT
CASSQLGDQPQHF
>TRBJ2-7|TRBV12-3/TRBV12-4|few|13|-
TGTGCCAGCAGCCCGACTCCCGCCTACGAGCAGTACTTC
CASSPTPAYEQYF
>TRBJ1-2|TRBV7-2|-|15|TRBD1
TGTGCCAGCAGCTTAGCTCCAGGGGGTGTCTATGGCTACACCTTC
CASSLAPGGVYGYTF
>TRBJ1-6|TRBV28|few|15|-
TGTGCCAGCAGAAGGCCAGGGGTGAGTGTTTCACCCCTCCACTTT
CASRRPGVSVSPLHF
>TRBJ1-2|TRBV6-1|-|15|TRBD1
TGTGCCAGCAGACCCCAGGGGGCGGAATTTGGTGGCTACACCTTC
CASRPQGAEFGGYTF
>TRBJ1-2|TRBV7-9|-|16|-
TGTGCCAGCAGCTTAGAGGTTTCGGTAGCTAACTATGGCTACACCTTC
CASSLEVSVANYGYTF
>TRBJ2-7|TRBV24-1|once|12|TRBD1
TGTGCCACCGCCACAGGGGGTTGGGAGCAGTACTTC
CATATGGWEQYF
>TRBJ1-2|TRBV2|-|12|-
TGTGCCAGCAATGTTGGAAGGTATGGCTACACCTTC
CASNVGRYGYTF
>TRBJ1-2|TRBV5-1|-|15|-
TGCGCCAGCACCAAATTCCACGAGGGTAACTATGGCTACACCTTC
CASTKFHEGNYGYTF
>TRBJ2-1|TRBV29-1|-|15|-
TGCAGCGTTGAATCTCCGATCGGGCGGCCCGGGGAGCAGTTCTTC
CSVESPIGRPGEQFF
>TRBJ2-3|TRBV7-2|few|12|-
TGTGCCAGCAGCGGATCTAGACTTACGCAGTATTTT
CASSGSRLTQYF
>TRBJ1-3|TRBV5-1|many|16|TRBD1
TGCGCCAGCAGCTTGGGGTCGACAGGGGCTGGAAACACCATATATTTT
CASSLGSTGAGNTIYF
>TRBJ2-5|TRBV12-3/TRBV12-4|-|13|-
TGTGCCAGCAGTTTCACGGTGAGGGAGACCCAGTACTTC
CASSFTVRETQYF
>TRBJ2-5|TRBV6-2/TRBV6-3|few|13|-
TGTGCCAGCAGTCACACCCTCCCGGAGACCCAGTACTTC
CASSHTLPETQYF
>TRBJ2-1|TRBV18|-|13|TRBD1
TGTGCCAGCTCACCCCGGACAGGGGATGAGCAGTTCTTC
CASSPRTGDEQFF
>TRBJ2-3|TRBV7-6|-|14|-
TGTGCCAGCAGCACCCGGACTGCTGGGGGCACGCAGTATTTT
CASSTRTAGGTQYF
>TRBJ1-4|TRBV12-3/TRBV12-4|few|14|TRBD1
TGTGCCAGCAGTCATCAGGGGGCACACGCAAAACTGTTTTTT
CASSHQGAHAKLFF
>TRBJ2-1|TRBV5-1|-|16|TRBD1
TGCGCCAGCAGCTTGGCCCCCCAGGGGGCGAGCAATGAGCAGTTCTTC
CASSLAPQGASNEQFF
>TRBJ1-5|TRBV20-1|few|13|-
TGCAGTGCTGGCATTTATAGCAATCAGCCCCAGCATTTT
CSAGIYSNQPQHF
>TRBJ2-7|TRBV5-4|once|15|TRBD1
TGTGCCAGCAGCTTAACGACAGGGAAGTCCTACGAGCAGTACTTC
CASSLTTGKSYEQYF
>TRBJ2-2|TRBV30|-|15|TRBD1
TGTGCCTGGAGTGTAGGGACAGGGAAGAACGGGGAGCTGTTTTTT
CAWSVGTGKNGELFF
>TRBJ2-5|TRBV9|-|15|-
TGTGCCAGCAGCCCCCTTGGGACTCCTAGGGAGACCCAGTACTTC
CASSPLGTPRETQYF
>TRBJ1-2|TRBV9|-|14|-
TGTGCCAGCAGCTTGGGACAAATAGGCTATGGCTACACCTTC
CASSLGQIGYGYTF
>TRBJ2-6|TRBV4-1|few|15|-
TGCGCCAGCAGTAGGCCCCGTGGAGGGGCCAACGTCCTGACTTTC
CASSRPRGGANVLTF
>TRBJ2-7|TRBV5-1|few|14|-
TGCGCCAGCAGCGCCTACCCGGACCGCTACGAGCAGTACTTC
CASSAYPDRYEQYF
>TRBJ2-3|TRBV2|-|15|-
TGTGCCAGCAGTGGGATAGGTCGTCGGGCAGATACGCAGTATTTT
CASSGIGRRADTQYF
>TRBJ1-5|TRBV20-1|few|13|TRBD1
TGCAGTGCTAGAGAGGGACAGAATCAGCCCCAGCATTTT
CSAREGQNQPQHF
>TRBJ1-4|TRBV10-2|few|15|-
TGCGCCAGCAGTGAACCGCGCCTTACCGAGGAAAAACTGTTTTTT
CASSEPRLTEEKLFF
>TRBJ1-6|TRBV4-1|few|16|-
TGCGCCAGCAGCCAAGTCGAGGGGGGATATAATTCACCCCTCCACTTT
CASSQVEGGYNSPLHF
>TRBJ2-1|TRBV5-5|few|18|TRBD2
TGTGCCAGCAGCTCGGGACTAGCGGGGGTTCCCTCCTACAATGAGCAGTTCTTC
CASSSGLAGVPSYNEQFF
>TRBJ2-5|TRBV5-1|few|16|-
TGCGCCAGCAGCTTGTGGGGAGACAGGACGTGGGAGACCCAGTACTTC
CASSLWGDRTWETQYF
>TRBJ2-7|TRBV24-1|few|16|TRBD1
TGTGCCACCAGTGAACACCGGACAGGGGTTCCCTACGAGCAGTACTTC
CATSEHRTGVPYEQYF
>TRBJ1-1|TRBV15|-|13|-
TGTGCCACTTACTGGCACGGGGGGGAGTTAGTATTCTTT
CATYWHGGELVFF
>TRBJ2-7|TRBV12-3/TRBV12-4|few|11|-
TGTGCCAGCAGTTTGGTGGGAAAGCAGTACTTC
CASSLVGKQYF
>TRBJ1-1|TRBV10-3|few|14|-
TGTGCCATCAGCCAATTTGGATCGAACACTGAAGCTTTCTTT
CAISQFGSNTEAFF
>TRBJ2-1|TRBV20-1|few|15|-
TGCAGTGCTAGAGCGGGCTCGGTAGTTAGCAATGAGCAGTTCTTC
CSARAGSVVSNEQFF
>TRBJ2-5|TRBV7-7|-|14|-
TGTGCCAGCAGCTCTTCTAGCGTCCAAGAGACCCAGTACTTC
CASSSSSVQETQYF
>TRBJ2-1|TRBV3-1|-|13|-
TGTGCCAGCCGACAGGAACCCTACAATGAGCAGTTCTTC
CASRQEPYNEQFF
>TRBJ2-7|TRBV28|-|16|TRBD1
TGTGCCAGCAGTTTATCGGGGACAGGGTTTTACTACGAGCAGTACTTC
CASSLSGTGFYYEQYF
>TRBJ1-1|TRBV24-1|-|12|-
TGTGCCACCAGTGCAGTGAACACTGAAGCTTTCTTT
CATSAVNTEAFF